This passage covers 10 T cell receptor beta chains from one sample sequenced in a study of type 1 regulatory T cells. These receptors have no known antigen. TCRdb processed the reads anew with MiXCR; each CDR3 protein has one entry. This sample has under 85,000 distinct CDR3 sequences, with almost 50% found just once. The sample was cultured non-Tr1 T cells, either the whole culture or a sorted T cell fraction (not recorded which). These receptor sequences come from a human donor in good health.

At least ten counts were recorded for this clonotype. The chain carries TRBV19 and TRBJ1-1; no firm D call. The CDR3 covers 13 residues. Germline V gene data show CDR1 as LNHDA and CDR2 as SQIVND (reference sequence). Trimming cost V 3 bases and J 4 bases, with 9 bases left between them. Here the CDR3 DNA reads TGTGCCAGTAGTATTACGGCTTTCACTGAAGCTTTCTTT. This translates into CASSITAFTEAFF.

V gene TRBV3-1 combines with J gene TRBJ2-7, with D unclear. V lost 4 bases, J lost 5 bases, and 12 bases lay in between. This CDR3 has 13 residues. Looked up from germline, CDR1 is LGHDT and CDR2 is YNNKEL (reference sequence). This CDR3 is CASSLNTVNEQYF. As DNA, the CDR3 is TGTGCCAGCAGCCTCAATACAGTTAACGAGCAGTACTTC.

CDR3 residues: CATSDFGVNTGELFF. CDR3 DNA: TGTGCCACCAGTGATTTTGGAGTGAACACCGGGGAGCTGTTTTTT. V and J are TRBV24-1 and TRBJ2-2; D is uncertain. Per the germline V gene, CDR1 is KGHDR and CDR2 is SFDVKD. This CDR3 is 15 amino acids long. The V end was cut by 1 base, the J end by 1 base, with 6 bases between.

This clonotype was recorded a few times. One end of the junction fails to match germline, which may point to a read error. The V call is TRBV7-7, the J call TRBJ2-5; 9 bases align to TRBD2. Germline values: CDR1 SSHAT, CDR2 FNYEAQ (reference sequence). This CDR3 has 15 amino acids. CDR3 sequence (DNA): TGTGCTAGCAGCTTAGGAGCGGGGGGCCAAGAGACCCAGTACTTC. It encodes CASSLGAGGQETQYF.

The J gene is TRBJ1-2, the V gene TRBV18; 7 bases agree with TRBD1. Germline values: CDR1 KGHSH, CDR2 LQKENI. J gave up 8 bases and V 3 bases, and 6 bases lay outside the gene matches. The CDR3 is 13 amino acids. CDR3 DNA sequence: TGTGCCAGCTCACCGGAGAGGGGGCCGGGCTACACCTTC. It translates to CASSPERGPGYTF.

This clonotype was seen more than once but under ten times. The gene calls are TRBV5-1 and TRBJ1-5; weak D call: TRBD1 (5 bases). Trimming took 4 bases from V and 7 from J, leaving 15 bases between them. The CDR3 is 14 amino acids. The V gene's germline CDR1 is SGHRS and CDR2 YFSETQ. The CDR3 loop is CASSPSPGEQPQHF. The CDR3 nucleotides are TGCGCCAGCAGCCCTAGCCCGGGGGAGCAGCCCCAGCATTTT.

The chain carries TRBV27 and TRBJ2-6, with a possible D match to TRBD1 (6 bases). Germline V gene lookup returns CDR1 MNHEY and CDR2 SMNVEV (reference sequence). V was clipped by 0 bases and J by 4 bases, with 13 bases between them. The CDR3 consists of 17 residues. The CDR3 loop reads CASSLSGARLGANVLTF. The CDR3, as DNA: TGTGCCAGCAGTTTATCGGGGGCGCGATTAGGGGCCAACGTCCTGACTTTC.

This clonotype was seen only a few times. The rearrangement links TRBV20-1 to TRBJ2-1; perhaps TRBD2 as D (7 bases). The germline CDR1 and CDR2 sequences are DFQATT and SNEGSKA (reference sequence). V gave up 0 bases and J gave up 3 bases, with 18 bases separating them. This CDR3 is 17 amino acids long. The CDR3: CSARDRGGGQRYNEQFF. The DNA for the CDR3 is TGCAGTGCTAGAGATAGAGGGGGGGGTCAACGCTACAATGAGCAGTTCTTC.

This clonotype was counted between two and nine times. This sequence joins TRBV18 and TRBJ2-1, with a tentative D call TRBD2 (5 bases). The CDR3 sequence is 14 residues long. Trimming cost V 6 bases and J 4 bases, with 13 bases left between them. Germline V gene lookup returns CDR1 KGHSH and CDR2 LQKENI. The DNA for the CDR3 is TGTGCCAGCTCCCTGGAAGCGGTTTACAATGAGCAGTTCTTC. Protein: CASSLEAVYNEQFF.

The genes are TRBV12-3 or TRBV12-4 and TRBJ2-7; 9 nucleotides match TRBD1. The length of the CDR3 is 12 residues. The junction had 3 bases not matched to a gene; V was cut back by 6 bases and J by 6 bases. The CDR3 DNA reads as TGTGCCAGCAGCAAGGGACAGGGCGAGCAGTACTTC. Translating it yields CASSKGQGEQYF.